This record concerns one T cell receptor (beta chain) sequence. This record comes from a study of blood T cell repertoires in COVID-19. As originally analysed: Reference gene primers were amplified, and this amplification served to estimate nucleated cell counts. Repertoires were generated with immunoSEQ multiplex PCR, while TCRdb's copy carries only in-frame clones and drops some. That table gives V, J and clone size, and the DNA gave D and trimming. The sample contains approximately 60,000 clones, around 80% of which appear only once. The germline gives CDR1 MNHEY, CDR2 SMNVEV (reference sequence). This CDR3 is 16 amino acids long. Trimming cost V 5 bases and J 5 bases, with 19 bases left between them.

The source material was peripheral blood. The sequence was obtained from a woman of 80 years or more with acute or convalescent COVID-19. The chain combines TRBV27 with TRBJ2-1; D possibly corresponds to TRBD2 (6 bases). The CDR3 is CASSLEGRRTHNEQFF. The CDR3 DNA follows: TGTGCCAGCAGTCTCGAGGGGAGGAGGACACACAATGAGCAGTTCTTC.